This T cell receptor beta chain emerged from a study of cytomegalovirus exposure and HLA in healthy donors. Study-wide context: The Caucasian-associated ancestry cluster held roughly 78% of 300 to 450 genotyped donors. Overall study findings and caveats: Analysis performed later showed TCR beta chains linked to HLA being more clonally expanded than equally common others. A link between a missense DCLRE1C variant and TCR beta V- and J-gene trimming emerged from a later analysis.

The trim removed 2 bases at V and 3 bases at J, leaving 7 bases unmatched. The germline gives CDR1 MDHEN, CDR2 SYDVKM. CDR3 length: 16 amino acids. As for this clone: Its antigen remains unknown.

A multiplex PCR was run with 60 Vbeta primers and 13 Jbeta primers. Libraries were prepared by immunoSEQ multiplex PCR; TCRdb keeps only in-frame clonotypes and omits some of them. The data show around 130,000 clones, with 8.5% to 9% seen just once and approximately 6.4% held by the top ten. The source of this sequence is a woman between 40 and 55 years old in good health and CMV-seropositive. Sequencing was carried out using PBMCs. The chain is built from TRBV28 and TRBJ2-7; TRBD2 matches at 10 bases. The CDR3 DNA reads TGTGCCAGCAGTTTAGTCGCAGCGGGGGGGTACTACGAGCAGTACTTC. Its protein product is CASSLVAAGGYYEQYF.